The 14 T cell receptor beta chains presented below share a single source sample, sequenced in a study of CD8 T cells in ankylosing spondylitis. Via MiXCR, TCRdb re-called the 5' RACE reads, giving one row per CDR3 protein. Of some 250,000 distinct CDR3 sequences in the sample, over 8.5% were seen once. The specimen was blood, either unsorted or a sorted T cell fraction (not recorded which). The receptors shown here come from a male donor with ankylosing spondylitis or in good health (not recorded which).

This clonotype showed up just a few times. J is TRBJ2-5 and V is TRBV29-1; D possibly corresponds to TRBD1 (5 bases). V was trimmed by 1 base and J by 5 bases, leaving 23 bases between them. The CDR3 totals 17 residues. The germline gives CDR1 SQVTM, CDR2 ANQGSEA. The CDR3 protein is CSVEVFKPGSKGETQYF. The CDR3 DNA reads as TGCAGCGTTGAAGTTTTTAAGCCGGGCTCTAAGGGGGAGACCCAGTACTTC. Drawing the rest from reference TRBV29-1 and TRBJ2-5, the complete variable domain is SAVISQKPSRDICQRGTSLTIQCQVDSQVTMMFWYRQQPGQSLTLIATANQGSEATYESGFVIDKFPISRPNLTFSTLTVSNMSPEDSSIYLCSVEVFKPGSKGETQYFGPGTRLLVL.

Concerning this clonotype: A much larger clone lies a single base off, so this may be a read error. The rearrangement links TRBV5-1 to TRBJ2-5, with D possibly being TRBD1 (6 bases). The CDR3 spans 14 residues. From germline, CDR1 is SGHRS and CDR2 YFSETQ. CDR3 nucleotide sequence: TGCGCCAGCAGCTTGCGCCAGGGGCAAGAGACCAAGTACTTC. It codes for CASSLRQGQETKYF.

The rearrangement links TRBV27 to TRBJ1-2, with TRBD1 matching over 7 bases. The trim removed 5 bases at V and 7 bases at J, leaving 13 bases unmatched. This CDR3 spans 15 amino acids. From germline, CDR1 is MNHEY and CDR2 SMNVEV (reference sequence). In DNA, the CDR3 is TGTGCCAGCAGTATTAGCGCCGACAGGGCTGGTGGCTACACCTTC. Residues: CASSISADRAGGYTF.

The table lists this clonotype with many counts. The V and J genes are TRBV5-1 and TRBJ2-7; TRBD2 matches 8 bases. Germline CDR1 SGHRS, CDR2 YFSETQ. V dropped 5 bases and J dropped 4; count of bases not matched to a gene: 5. This CDR3 contains 13 residues. CDR3 loop: CASSPGGAYEQYF. CDR3 nucleotide sequence: TGCGCCAGCAGTCCCGGGGGGGCTTACGAGCAGTACTTC.

V gene TRBV28 combines with J gene TRBJ2-7; D is perhaps TRBD1 (6 bases). Germline V CDR1 and CDR2: MDHEN, SYDVKM. The CDR3 loop spans 13 amino acids. V shed 4 bases and J shed 2 bases, with 9 bases lying between them. CDR3 sequence: CASSWGQTYEQYF. The CDR3, as DNA: TGTGCCAGCAGTTGGGGGCAAACCTACGAGCAGTACTTC.

This clonotype was found a few times. This chain uses TRBV3-1 with TRBJ1-6; D is uncertain. V was shortened by 1 base and J by 7 bases, with 11 bases between the two germline ends. Germline CDR1 is LGHDT and CDR2 is YNNKEL (reference sequence). CDR3 length: 15 amino acids. CDR3 in amino acids: CASSQVLLGNSPLHF. The CDR3, as DNA: TGTGCCAGCAGCCAAGTGCTACTAGGGAATTCACCCCTCCACTTT.

In its sample, this clonotype was seen a few times. This chain uses TRBV4-1 with TRBJ2-7; the D gene is possibly TRBD1 (5 bases). The length of the CDR3 is 17 residues. Germline-derived CDR1 and CDR2 are MGHRA and YSYEKL. The germline V and J ends were trimmed by 1 base and 2 bases, with 18 bases remaining between them. CDR3 DNA sequence: TGCGCCAGCAGCCAAGTTATGGGGCGATTCGCCGCCTACGAGCAGTACTTC. Residues: CASSQVMGRFAAYEQYF.

CDR3 protein: CSVTPSDTQYF. The CDR3 DNA reads as TGCAGCGTCACGCCCTCAGATACGCAGTATTTT. The chain employs TRBV29-1 and TRBJ2-3; the D is unclear. Germline V lookup: CDR1 SQVTM, CDR2 ANQGSEA. This CDR3 is built from 11 residues. With 6 bases removed from V and 4 bases from J, the gap between germline ends came to 8 bases.

V and J are TRBV7-2 and TRBJ2-2; no clear D gene. This CDR3 has 13 amino acids. Germline loops: CDR1 SGHTA, CDR2 FQGNSA. V lost 4 bases and J lost 9, with 12 bases in between. As DNA, the CDR3 is TGTGCCAGCAGCTCACTACGTAGTCGGGAGCTGTTTTTT. This translates into CASSSLRSRELFF.

This clonotype was detected only a few times. This chain links TRBV5-1 with TRBJ2-7; possible D gene TRBD1, 5 bases. This CDR3 has 15 residues. Germline V gives CDR1 SGHRS, CDR2 YFSETQ. The V end was cut by 5 bases, the J end by 0 bases, with 15 bases between. CDR3 protein: CASSRTPSYSYEQYF. CDR3 DNA sequence: TGCGCCAGCAGTCGGACACCTTCCTACTCCTACGAGCAGTACTTC.

This clonotype was detected many times. This chain joins TRBV20-1 and TRBJ2-7, with TRBD1 matching over 8 bases. Looked up from germline, CDR1 is DFQATT and CDR2 is SNEGSKA (reference sequence). The CDR3 totals 13 residues. After removal of 1 base from V and 4 bases from J, the junction contained 3 bases not matched to a gene. For the CDR3, the DNA is TGCAGTGCTAGAGCAGGGGGCGAGTACGAGCAGTACTTC. It translates to CSARAGGEYEQYF.

CDR3 DNA sequence: TGTGCCAGCAGTACTGGGGAGTACGAGCAGTACTTC. Amino acids: CASSTGEYEQYF. The chain is built from TRBV28 and TRBJ2-7; a possible D gene is TRBD2 (5 bases). The V gene's germline CDR1 is MDHEN and CDR2 SYDVKM. There are 12 residues in the CDR3. V was trimmed by 5 bases and J by 4 bases, leaving 9 bases between them.

The rearrangement links TRBV6-2 or TRBV6-3 to TRBJ2-7, with 12 bases that match TRBD2. The CDR3 is made up of 15 amino acids. From germline, CDR1 is MNHEY and CDR2 SVGEGT. The ends lost 6 bases at V and 2 bases at J; junction bases unmatched: 5. CDR3 loop: CASRPPSGRAYEQYF. The CDR3 coding sequence is TGTGCCAGCAGACCTCCTAGCGGGAGGGCCTACGAGCAGTACTTC.

Many counts were recorded for this clonotype. The V gene is TRBV20-1, the J gene TRBJ1-2; the D is unclear. The V end lost 1 base, the J end lost 4 bases, and 13 bases lay between the germline ends. The germline CDR1 and CDR2 sequences are DFQATT and SNEGSKA (reference sequence). The CDR3 is 14 amino acids. The CDR3 bases are TGCAGTGCTAGAGTCGCGGGCGGGAGCTATGGCTACACCTTC. This encodes CSARVAGGSYGYTF.